This T cell receptor (beta chain) was captured in a study of T cell responses to AZD1222 COVID-19 vaccine. Findings and caveats of the study: Among spike-specific TCRs, nearly half reportedly target unmutated variant regions. Seropositive at baseline were only five or six AZD1222 recipients. The donors showed a predominance of white British ancestry and of females, with possible underestimation of clonal diversity.

A note on this clone: Its target is not known.

CDR1 KGHDR and CDR2 SFDVKD come from the germline V gene. Trimming left V 7 bases short and J 0 bases short, with 12 bases between. The CDR3 contains 15 residues. Generated by immunoSEQ multiplex PCR, the TCRdb table keeps only in-frame clones and is missing some. Of tens of thousands of clones in the sample, around 88% were seen once. The sequence came from an adult who received the AZD1222 COVID-19 vaccine. The sample in question was peripheral blood, obtained 28 days after the second AZD1222 dose. The chain has TRBV24-1 and TRBJ2-1, with D possibly matching TRBD1 (6 bases). CDR3 loop: CATSPADSSYNEQFF. DNA of the CDR3: TGTGCCACCAGCCCAGCGGACAGCTCCTACAATGAGCAGTTCTTC.